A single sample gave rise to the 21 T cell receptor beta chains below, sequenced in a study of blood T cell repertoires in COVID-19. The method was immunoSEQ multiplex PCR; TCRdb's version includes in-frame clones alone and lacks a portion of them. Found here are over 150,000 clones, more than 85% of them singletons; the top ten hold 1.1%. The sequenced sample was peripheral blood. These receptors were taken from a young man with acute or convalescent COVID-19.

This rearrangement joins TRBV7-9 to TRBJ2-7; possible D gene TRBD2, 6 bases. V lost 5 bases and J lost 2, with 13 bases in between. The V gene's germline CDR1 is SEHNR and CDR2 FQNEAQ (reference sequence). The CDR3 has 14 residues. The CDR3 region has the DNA TGTGCCAGCAGCGCTAGGGAGGCTACCTACGAGCAGTACTTC. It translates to CASSAREATYEQYF. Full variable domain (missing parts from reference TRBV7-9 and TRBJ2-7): DTGVSQNPRHKITKRGQNVTFRCDPISEHNRLYWYRQTLGQGPEFLTYFQNEAQLEKSRLLSDRFSAERPKGSFSTLEIQRTEQGDSAMYLCASSAREATYEQYFGPGTRLTVT.

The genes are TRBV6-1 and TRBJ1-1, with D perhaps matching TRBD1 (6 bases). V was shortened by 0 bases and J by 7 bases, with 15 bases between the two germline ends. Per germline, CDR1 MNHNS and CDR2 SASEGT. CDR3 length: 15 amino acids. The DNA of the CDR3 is TGTGCCAGCAGTGAAGCGGGGGGGGGCCAGGTTGAAGCTTTCTTT. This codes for CASSEAGGGQVEAFF.

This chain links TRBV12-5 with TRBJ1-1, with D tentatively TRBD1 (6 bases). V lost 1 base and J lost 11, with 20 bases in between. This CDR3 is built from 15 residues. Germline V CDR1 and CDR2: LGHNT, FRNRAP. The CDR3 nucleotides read TGTGCTAGTGGTTTGGACGGGGTATTGGGGGCGTTGGCTTTCTTT. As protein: CASGLDGVLGALAFF.

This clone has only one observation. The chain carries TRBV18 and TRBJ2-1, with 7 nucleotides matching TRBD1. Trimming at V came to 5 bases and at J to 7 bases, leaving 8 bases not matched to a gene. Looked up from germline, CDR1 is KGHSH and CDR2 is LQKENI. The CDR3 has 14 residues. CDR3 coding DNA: TGTGCCAGCTCAGAACGGAGCAGGGGGAATGAGCAGTTCTTC. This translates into CASSERSRGNEQFF.

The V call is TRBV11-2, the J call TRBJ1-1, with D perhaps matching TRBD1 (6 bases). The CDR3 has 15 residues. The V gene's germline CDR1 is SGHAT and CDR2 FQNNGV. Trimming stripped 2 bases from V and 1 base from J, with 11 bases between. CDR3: CASSLLGGQNTEAFF. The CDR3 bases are TGTGCCAGCAGCTTATTGGGGGGGCAGAACACTGAAGCTTTCTTT.

As DNA, the CDR3 is TGTGCCAGCAGTTACTCGCAGCGGACGAACACCGGGGAGCTGTTTTTT. It yields the protein CASSYSQRTNTGELFF. The rearrangement uses TRBV6-5 and TRBJ2-2; D is perhaps TRBD2 (5 bases). The CDR3 loop spans 16 amino acids. From germline, CDR1 is MNHEY and CDR2 SVGAGI. Deletions cut 0 bases from V and 0 bases from J, with 8 bases between.

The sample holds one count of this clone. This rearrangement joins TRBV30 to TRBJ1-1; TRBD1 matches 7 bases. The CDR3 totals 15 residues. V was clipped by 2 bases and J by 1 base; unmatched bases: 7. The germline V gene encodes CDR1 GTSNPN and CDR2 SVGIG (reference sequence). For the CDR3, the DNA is TGTGCCTGGAGTAGGGGTTGGACAGGGAACACTGAAGCTTTCTTT. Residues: CAWSRGWTGNTEAFF.

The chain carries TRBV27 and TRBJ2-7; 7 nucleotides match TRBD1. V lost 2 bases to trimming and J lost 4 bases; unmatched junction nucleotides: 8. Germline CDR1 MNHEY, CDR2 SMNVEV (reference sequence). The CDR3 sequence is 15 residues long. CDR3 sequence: CASSLEPRGIYEQYF. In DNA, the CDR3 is TGTGCCAGCAGTTTAGAACCCAGGGGGATTTACGAGCAGTACTTC.

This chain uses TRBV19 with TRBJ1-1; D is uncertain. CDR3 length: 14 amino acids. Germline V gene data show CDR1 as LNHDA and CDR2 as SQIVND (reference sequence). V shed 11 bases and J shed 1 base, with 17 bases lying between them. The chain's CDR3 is CAASQRSRNTEAFF. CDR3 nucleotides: TGTGCCGCGAGCCAACGAAGCCGGAACACTGAAGCTTTCTTT.

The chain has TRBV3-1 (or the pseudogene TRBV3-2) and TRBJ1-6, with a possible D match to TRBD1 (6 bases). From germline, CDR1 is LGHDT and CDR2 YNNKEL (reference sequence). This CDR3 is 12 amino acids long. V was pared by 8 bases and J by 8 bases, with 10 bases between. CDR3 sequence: CASGRGDSPLHF. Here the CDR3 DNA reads TGTGCCAGCGGGAGGGGGGATTCACCCCTCCACTTT.

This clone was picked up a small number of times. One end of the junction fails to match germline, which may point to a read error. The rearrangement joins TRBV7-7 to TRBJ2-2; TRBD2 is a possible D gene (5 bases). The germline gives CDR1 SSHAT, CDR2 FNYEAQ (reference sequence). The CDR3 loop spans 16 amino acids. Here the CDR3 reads CASSLSSRVNTGELFF. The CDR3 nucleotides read TGTGCTAGCAGCTTATCTAGCCGGGTGAACACCGGGGAGCTGTTTTTT.

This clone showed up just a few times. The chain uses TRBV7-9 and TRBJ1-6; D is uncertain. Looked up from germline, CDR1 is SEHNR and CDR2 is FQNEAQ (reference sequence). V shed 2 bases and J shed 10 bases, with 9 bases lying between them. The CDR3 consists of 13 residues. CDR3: CASSLYGSSPLHF. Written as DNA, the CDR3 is TGTGCCAGCAGCTTATACGGGTCCTCACCCCTCCACTTT.

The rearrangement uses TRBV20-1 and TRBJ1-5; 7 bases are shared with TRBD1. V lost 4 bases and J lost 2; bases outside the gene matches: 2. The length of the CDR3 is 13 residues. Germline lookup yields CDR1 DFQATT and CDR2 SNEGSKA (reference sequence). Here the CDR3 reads CSAIDRGNQPQHF. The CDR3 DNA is TGCAGTGCTATTGACAGGGGCAATCAGCCCCAGCATTTT.

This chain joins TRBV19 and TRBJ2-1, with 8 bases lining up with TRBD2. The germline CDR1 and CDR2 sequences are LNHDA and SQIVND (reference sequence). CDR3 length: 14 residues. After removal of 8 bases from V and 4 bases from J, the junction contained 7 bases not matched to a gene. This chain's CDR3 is CASAYLAGYNEQFF. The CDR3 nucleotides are TGTGCCAGTGCGTACTTAGCGGGGTACAATGAGCAGTTCTTC.

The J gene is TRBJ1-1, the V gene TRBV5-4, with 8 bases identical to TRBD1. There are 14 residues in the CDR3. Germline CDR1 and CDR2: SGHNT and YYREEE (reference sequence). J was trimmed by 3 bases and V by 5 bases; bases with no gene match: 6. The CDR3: CASRSDRGDTEAFF. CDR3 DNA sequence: TGTGCCAGCAGGTCCGACAGGGGAGACACTGAAGCTTTCTTT.

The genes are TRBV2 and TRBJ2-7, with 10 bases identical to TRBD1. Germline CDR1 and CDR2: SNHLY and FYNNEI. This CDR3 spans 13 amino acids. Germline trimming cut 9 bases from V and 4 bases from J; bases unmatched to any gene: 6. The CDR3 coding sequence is TGTGCCAGATCCCGGGACAGGGGATACGAGCAGTACTTC. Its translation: CARSRDRGYEQYF.

The CDR3 is CAISESRSGEFF. The CDR3 DNA sequence: TGTGCCATCAGTGAGTCTCGGAGCGGGGAGTTCTTC. This chain joins TRBV10-3 and TRBJ2-1; 7 nucleotides align to TRBD2. Germline assignment: CDR1 ENHRY and CDR2 SYGVKD. Trimming at V came to 0 bases and at J to 14 bases, leaving 4 bases not matched to a gene. The CDR3 runs to 12 residues.

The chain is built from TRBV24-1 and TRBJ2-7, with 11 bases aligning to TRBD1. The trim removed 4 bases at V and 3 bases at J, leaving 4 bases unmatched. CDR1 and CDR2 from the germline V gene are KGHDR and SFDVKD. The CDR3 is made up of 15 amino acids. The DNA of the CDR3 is TGTGCCACCAGTGACTCCGGGACAGGGGGCTACGAGCAGTACTTC. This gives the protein CATSDSGTGGYEQYF.

Written as DNA, the CDR3 is TGTGCTATCGGGACTAGCGGGAGATTGCTGTCAGATACGCAGTATTTT. Translated: CAIGTSGRLLSDTQYF. V is TRBV30 and J is TRBJ2-3, with 14 nucleotides matching TRBD2. The CDR3 extends over 16 amino acids. Germline V gene sequence: CDR1 GTSNPN, CDR2 SVGIG (reference sequence).

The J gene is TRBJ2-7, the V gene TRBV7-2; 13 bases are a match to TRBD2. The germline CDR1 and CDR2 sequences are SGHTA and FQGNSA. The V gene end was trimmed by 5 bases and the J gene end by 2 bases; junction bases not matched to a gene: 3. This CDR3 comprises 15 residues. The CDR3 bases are TGTGCCAGCAGCAGAGGGACTAGCGGGACCTACGAGCAGTACTTC. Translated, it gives CASSRGTSGTYEQYF.

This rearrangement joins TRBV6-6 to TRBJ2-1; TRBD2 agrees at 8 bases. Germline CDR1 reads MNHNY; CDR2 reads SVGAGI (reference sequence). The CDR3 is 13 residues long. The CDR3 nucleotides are TGTCACACCTGGCGGGGGGTCAGCAATGAGCAGTTCTTC. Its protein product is CHTWRGVSNEQFF.